The entry below gives a single T cell receptor (beta chain) sequence along with its context. What it binds is not known. The data originate from a study of beta chain features in type 1 diabetes. Turning to the study itself: Age, gender, cell numbers and subset yield matched between patients and controls. Examination covered 100 million to 140 million sorted cells spanning all samples.

Findings and caveats of the study: Junctions at VDJ sites from type 1 diabetes patients had fewer insertions and more deletions.

The CDR3 sequence is 13 residues long. Germline CDR1 reads SQVTM; CDR2 reads ANQGSEA. The V segment lost 6 bases and the J segment 5 bases; nucleotides outside the gene matches: 10. Reverse transcription of all isolated RNA meant that expressed TCRB transcripts were sequenced. Naive, central memory and regulatory T cell samples averaged approximately 3.9 million immunoSEQ reads each. Assay: immunoSEQ multiplex PCR; the TCRdb copy retains only in-frame clones and omits some. The repertoire has roughly 450,000 clones, approximately 14% of them found once; the top ten carry approximately 0.038%. The chain has TRBV29-1 and TRBJ2-7, with 7 positions matching TRBD1. The sample comprised naive CD4+ T cells from blood. The sequence was collected from a man aged 30 to 39 in good health. CDR3 amino acids: CSVSDRAGHEQYF. DNA for the CDR3: TGCAGCGTGAGTGACAGGGCTGGACACGAGCAGTACTTC.